This note documents a single TCR beta chain sequence. The repertoire was sequenced with immunoSEQ multiplex PCR; TCRdb's copy has only in-frame clones and lacks some. The table shows approximately 90,000 clones, with 79% occurring only once. The sample belongs to a study of blood T cell repertoires in COVID-19. Trimming took off 7 bases at V and 2 bases at J, with 6 bases between the two ends. The CDR3 runs 11 residues. The V gene's germline CDR1 is DFQATT and CDR2 SNEGSKA (reference sequence). What was sequenced was peripheral blood. The genes are TRBV20-1 and TRBJ2-1; D is undetermined. The receptor's source is a man between 70 and 80 years old with acute or convalescent COVID-19. CDR3 sequence (DNA): TGCAGTGGCGGAGCCTACAATGAGCAGTTCTTC. This encodes CSGGAYNEQFF.